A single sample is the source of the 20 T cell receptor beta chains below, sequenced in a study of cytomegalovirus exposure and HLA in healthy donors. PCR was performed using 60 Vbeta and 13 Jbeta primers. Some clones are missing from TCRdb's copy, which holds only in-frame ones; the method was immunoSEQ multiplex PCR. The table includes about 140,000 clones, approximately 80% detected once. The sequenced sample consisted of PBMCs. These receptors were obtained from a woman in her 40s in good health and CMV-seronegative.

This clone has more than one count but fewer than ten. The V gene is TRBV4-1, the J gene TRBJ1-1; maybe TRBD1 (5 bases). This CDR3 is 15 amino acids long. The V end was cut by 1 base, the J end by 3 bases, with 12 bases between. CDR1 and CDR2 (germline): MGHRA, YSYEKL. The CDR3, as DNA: TGCGCCAGCAGCCAAGCCGCAGGGTTTTACACTGAAGCTTTCTTT. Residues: CASSQAAGFYTEAFF.

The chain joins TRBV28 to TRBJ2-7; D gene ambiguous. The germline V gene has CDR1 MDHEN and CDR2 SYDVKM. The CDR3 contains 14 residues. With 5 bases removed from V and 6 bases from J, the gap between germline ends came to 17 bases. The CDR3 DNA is TGTGCCAGCAGTCCCCCTTCCGGGTTTTTCGAGCAGTACTTC. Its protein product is CASSPPSGFFEQYF.

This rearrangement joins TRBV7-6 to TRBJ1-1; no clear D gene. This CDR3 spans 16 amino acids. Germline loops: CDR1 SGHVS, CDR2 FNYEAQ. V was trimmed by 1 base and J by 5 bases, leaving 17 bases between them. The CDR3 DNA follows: TGTGCCAGCAGCTTAGGCCGGCCGGGAGGTAGAACTGAAGCTTTCTTT. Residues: CASSLGRPGGRTEAFF.

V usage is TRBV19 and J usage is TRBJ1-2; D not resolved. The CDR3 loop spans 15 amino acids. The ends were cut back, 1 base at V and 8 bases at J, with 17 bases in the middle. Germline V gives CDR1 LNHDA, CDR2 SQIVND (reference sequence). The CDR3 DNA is TGTGCCAGTAGTATAGGACGGGGTTCCGGAAGAGGCTACACCTTC. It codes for CASSIGRGSGRGYTF.

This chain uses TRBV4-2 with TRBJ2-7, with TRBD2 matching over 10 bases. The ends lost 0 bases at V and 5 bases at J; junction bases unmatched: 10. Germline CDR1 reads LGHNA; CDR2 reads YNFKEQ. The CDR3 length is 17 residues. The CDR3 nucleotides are TGTGCCAGCAGCCAAGATCTCCAGGCTAGCGGGAGACACGAGCAGTACTTC. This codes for CASSQDLQASGRHEQYF.

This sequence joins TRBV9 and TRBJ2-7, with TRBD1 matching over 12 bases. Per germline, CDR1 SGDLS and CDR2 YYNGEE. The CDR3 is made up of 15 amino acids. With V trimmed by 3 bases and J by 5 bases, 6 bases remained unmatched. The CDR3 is CASSGTGTGGDEQYF. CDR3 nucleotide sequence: TGTGCCAGCAGCGGGACCGGGACAGGGGGCGACGAGCAGTACTTC.

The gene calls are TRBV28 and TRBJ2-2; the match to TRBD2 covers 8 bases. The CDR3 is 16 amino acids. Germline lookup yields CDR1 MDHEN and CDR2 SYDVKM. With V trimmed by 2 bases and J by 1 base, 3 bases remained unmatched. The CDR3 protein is CASSLAGGGNTGELFF. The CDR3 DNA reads TGTGCCAGCAGTTTAGCGGGAGGCGGGAACACCGGGGAGCTGTTTTTT. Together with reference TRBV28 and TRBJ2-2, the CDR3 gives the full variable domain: DVKVTQSSRYLVKRTGEKVFLECVQDMDHENMFWYRQDPGLGLRLIYFSYDVKMKEKGDIPEGYSVSREKKERFSLILESASTNQTSMYLCASSLAGGGNTGELFFGEGSRLTVL.

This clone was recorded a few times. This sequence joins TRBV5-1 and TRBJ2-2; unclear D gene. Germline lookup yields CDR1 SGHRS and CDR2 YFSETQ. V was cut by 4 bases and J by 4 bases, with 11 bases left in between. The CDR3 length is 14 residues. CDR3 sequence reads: CASSHPRFTGELFF. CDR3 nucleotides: TGCGCCAGCAGCCATCCCCGGTTCACCGGGGAGCTGTTTTTT.

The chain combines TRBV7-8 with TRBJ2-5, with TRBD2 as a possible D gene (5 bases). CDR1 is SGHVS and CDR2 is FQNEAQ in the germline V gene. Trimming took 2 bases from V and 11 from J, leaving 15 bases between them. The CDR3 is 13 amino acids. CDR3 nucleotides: TGTGCCAGCAGCTTATACCGGGAAGGAGAGCAGTACTTC. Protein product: CASSLYREGEQYF. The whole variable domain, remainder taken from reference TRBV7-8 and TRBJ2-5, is GAGVSQSPRYKVAKRGQDVALRCDPISGHVSLFWYQQALGQGPEFLTYFQNEAQLDKSGLPSDRFFAERPEGSVSTLKIQRTQQEDSAVYLCASSLYREGEQYFGPGTRLLVL.

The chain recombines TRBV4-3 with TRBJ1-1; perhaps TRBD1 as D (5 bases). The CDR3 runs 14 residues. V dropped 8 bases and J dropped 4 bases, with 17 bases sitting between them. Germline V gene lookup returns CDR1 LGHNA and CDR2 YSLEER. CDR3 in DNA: TGCGCCAGCGGCTGGGAGGGGTCTTCCACTGAAGCTTTCTTT. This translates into CASGWEGSSTEAFF.

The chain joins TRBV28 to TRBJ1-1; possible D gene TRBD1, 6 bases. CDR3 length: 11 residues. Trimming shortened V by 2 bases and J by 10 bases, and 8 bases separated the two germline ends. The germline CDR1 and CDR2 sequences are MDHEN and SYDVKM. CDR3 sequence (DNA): TGTGCCAGCAGTTTAGGCAGGGGAGCTTTCTTT. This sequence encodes CASSLGRGAFF.

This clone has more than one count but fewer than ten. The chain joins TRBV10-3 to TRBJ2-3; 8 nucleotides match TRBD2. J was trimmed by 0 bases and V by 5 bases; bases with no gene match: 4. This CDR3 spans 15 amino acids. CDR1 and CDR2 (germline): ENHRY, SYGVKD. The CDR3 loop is CAISLTSGSTDTQYF. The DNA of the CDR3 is TGTGCCATCAGTCTTACTAGCGGCAGCACAGATACGCAGTATTTT.

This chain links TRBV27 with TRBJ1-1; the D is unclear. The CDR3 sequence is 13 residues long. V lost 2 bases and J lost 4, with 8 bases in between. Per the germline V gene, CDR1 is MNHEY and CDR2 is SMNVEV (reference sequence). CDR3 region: CASSLREGTEAFF. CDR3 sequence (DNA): TGTGCCAGCAGTTTAAGAGAGGGCACTGAAGCTTTCTTT.

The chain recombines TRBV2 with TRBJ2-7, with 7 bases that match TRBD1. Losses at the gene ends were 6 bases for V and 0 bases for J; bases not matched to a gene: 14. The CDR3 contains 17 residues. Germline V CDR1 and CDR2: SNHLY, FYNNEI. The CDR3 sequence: CASRFRGTVLSSYEQYF. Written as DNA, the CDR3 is TGTGCCAGCAGATTTAGGGGGACAGTATTAAGCTCCTACGAGCAGTACTTC.

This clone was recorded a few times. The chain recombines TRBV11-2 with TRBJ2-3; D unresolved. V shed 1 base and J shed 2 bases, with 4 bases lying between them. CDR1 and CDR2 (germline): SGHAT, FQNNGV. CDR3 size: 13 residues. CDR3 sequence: CASSLVNTDTQYF. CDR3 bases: TGTGCCAGCAGCTTAGTCAACACAGATACGCAGTATTTT. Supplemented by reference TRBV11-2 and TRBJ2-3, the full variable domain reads EAGVAQSPRYKIIEKRQSVAFWCNPISGHATLYWYQQILGQGPKLLIQFQNNGVVDDSQLPKDRFSAERLKGVDSTLKIQPAKLEDSAVYLCASSLVNTDTQYFGPGTRLTVL.

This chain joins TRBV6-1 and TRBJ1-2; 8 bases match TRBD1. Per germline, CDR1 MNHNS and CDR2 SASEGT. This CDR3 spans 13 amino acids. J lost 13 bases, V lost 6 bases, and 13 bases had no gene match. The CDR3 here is CASRELGQVPLTF. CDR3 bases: TGTGCCAGCAGAGAGTTGGGACAGGTCCCTCTCACCTTC.

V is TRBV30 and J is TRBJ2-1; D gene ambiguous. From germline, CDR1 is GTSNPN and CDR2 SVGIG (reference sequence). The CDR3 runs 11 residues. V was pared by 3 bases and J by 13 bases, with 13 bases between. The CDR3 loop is CAWRPDKVQFF. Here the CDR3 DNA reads TGTGCCTGGAGACCCGACAAGGTCCAGTTCTTC.

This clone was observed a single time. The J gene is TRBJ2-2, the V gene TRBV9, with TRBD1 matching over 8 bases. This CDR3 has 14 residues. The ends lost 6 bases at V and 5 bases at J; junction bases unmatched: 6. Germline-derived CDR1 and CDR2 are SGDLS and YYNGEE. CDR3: CASNNRGETGELFF. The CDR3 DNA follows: TGTGCCAGCAATAACAGGGGGGAGACCGGGGAGCTGTTTTTT. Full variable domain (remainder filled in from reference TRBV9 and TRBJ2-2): DSGVTQTPKHLITATGQRVTLRCSPRSGDLSVYWYQQSLDQGLQFLIQYYNGEERAKGNILERFSAQQFPDLHSELNLSSLELGDSALYFCASNNRGETGELFFGEGSRLTVL.

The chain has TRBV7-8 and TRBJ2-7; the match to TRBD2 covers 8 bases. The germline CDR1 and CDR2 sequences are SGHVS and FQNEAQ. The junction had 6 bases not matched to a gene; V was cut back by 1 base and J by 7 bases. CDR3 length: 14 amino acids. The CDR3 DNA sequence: TGTGCCAGCAGCTTAGTCAGCGGGAGCGAAGAGCAGTACTTC. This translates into CASSLVSGSEEQYF.

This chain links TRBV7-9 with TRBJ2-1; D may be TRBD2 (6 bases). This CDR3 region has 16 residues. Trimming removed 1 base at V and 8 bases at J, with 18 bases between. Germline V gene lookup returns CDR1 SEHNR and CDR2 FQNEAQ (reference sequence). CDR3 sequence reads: CASSLVNRDLDYEQFF. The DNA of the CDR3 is TGTGCCAGCAGCTTAGTTAACCGGGACTTGGACTATGAGCAGTTCTTC.